The present T cell receptor (beta chain) was sequenced within a study of blood T cell repertoires in COVID-19. Study details: Collection of acute and convalescent COVID-19 samples took place in the United States, Italy and Spain.

As originally analysed: Amplification of reference gene primers provided the estimated nucleated cell counts. TCRdb's copy holds only in-frame clones and misses some; the assay was immunoSEQ multiplex PCR. The V and J calls and clone size were taken over from that table, and D and trimming were inferred from the DNA. Of 280,000 or so clones in the sample, 70% to 90% were seen once. The CDR3 is made up of 14 amino acids. The germline CDR1 and CDR2 sequences are MDHEN and SYDVKM. Trimming pared 7 bases from V and 5 bases from J, leaving 17 bases between. Sequenced input: peripheral blood. The sequence came from a woman aged 60-75 years with acute or convalescent COVID-19. The chain employs TRBV28 and TRBJ1-2; D ambiguous. The CDR3 DNA sequence: TGTGCCAGCAATCGGGGAGTCGTGGAGTATGGCTACACCTTC. As protein: CASNRGVVEYGYTF.